This T cell receptor beta chain was profiled in a study of blood T cell repertoires in COVID-19. Overall study: Samples came from the United States, Italy and Spain, spanning acute and convalescent COVID-19. The analysed material was cDNA or gDNA that came from T cells, B-cell-depleted T cells, or PBMCs.

Assay: immunoSEQ multiplex PCR; the TCRdb copy retains only in-frame clones and omits some. The table shows about 65,000 clones, with 90% to 95% occurring only once. This receptor was identified in a man aged 65 to 79 with active COVID-19. The sample consisted of peripheral blood.

The CDR3 reads CASSLWEPSSYNEQFF. The CDR3 DNA sequence: TGTGCCAGCAGTTTGTGGGAGCCCAGCTCCTACAATGAGCAGTTCTTC. V is TRBV6-5 and J is TRBJ2-1; D perhaps matches TRBD2 (5 bases). The germline CDR1 and CDR2 sequences are MNHEY and SVGAGI. Deletions cut 4 bases from V and 0 bases from J, with 13 bases between. This CDR3 contains 16 residues.